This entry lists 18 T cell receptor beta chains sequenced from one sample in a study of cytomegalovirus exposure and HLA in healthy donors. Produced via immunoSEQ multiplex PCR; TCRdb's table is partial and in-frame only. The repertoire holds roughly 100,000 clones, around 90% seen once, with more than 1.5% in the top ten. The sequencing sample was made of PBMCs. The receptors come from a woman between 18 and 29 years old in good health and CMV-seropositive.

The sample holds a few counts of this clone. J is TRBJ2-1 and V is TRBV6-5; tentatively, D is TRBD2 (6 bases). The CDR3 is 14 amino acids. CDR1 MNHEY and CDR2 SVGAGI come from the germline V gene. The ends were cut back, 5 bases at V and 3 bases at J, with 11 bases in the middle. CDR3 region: CASSGGPDYNEQFF. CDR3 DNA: TGTGCCAGCAGTGGAGGGCCCGACTACAATGAGCAGTTCTTC.

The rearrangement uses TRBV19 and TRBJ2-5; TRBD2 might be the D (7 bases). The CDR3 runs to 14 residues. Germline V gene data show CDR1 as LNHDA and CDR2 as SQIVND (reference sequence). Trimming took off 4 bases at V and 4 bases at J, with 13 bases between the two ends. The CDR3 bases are TGTGCCAGTAGTAGTGTGGGGGGGCCAGAGACCCAGTACTTC. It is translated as CASSSVGGPETQYF.

The CDR3 spells CASGGRGRFAEAFF. The CDR3, as DNA: TGTGCCAGCGGGGGCAGGGGGCGATTCGCTGAAGCTTTCTTT. This chain joins TRBV7-9 and TRBJ1-1; 8 bases match TRBD1. CDR3 length: 14 residues. V lost 8 bases and J lost 6; bases outside the gene matches: 11. Germline lookup yields CDR1 SEHNR and CDR2 FQNEAQ (reference sequence).

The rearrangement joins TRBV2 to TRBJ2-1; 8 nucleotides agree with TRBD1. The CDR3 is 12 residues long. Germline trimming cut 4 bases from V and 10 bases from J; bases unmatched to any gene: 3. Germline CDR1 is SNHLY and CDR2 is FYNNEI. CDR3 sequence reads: CASSGTGREQFF. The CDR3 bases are TGTGCCAGCAGTGGGACAGGGAGAGAGCAGTTCTTC.

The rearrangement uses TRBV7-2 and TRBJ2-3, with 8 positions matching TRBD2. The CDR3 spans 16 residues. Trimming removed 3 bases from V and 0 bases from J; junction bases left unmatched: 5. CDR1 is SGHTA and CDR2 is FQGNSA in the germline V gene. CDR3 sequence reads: CASSFLAGISTDTQYF. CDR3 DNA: TGTGCCAGCAGCTTTCTAGCGGGCATTAGCACAGATACGCAGTATTTT.

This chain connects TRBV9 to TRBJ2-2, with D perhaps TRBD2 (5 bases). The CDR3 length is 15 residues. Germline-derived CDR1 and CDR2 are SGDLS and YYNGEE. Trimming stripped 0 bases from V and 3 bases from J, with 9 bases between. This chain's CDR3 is CASSVAGSHTGELFF. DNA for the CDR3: TGTGCCAGCAGCGTAGCGGGATCCCACACCGGGGAGCTGTTTTTT.

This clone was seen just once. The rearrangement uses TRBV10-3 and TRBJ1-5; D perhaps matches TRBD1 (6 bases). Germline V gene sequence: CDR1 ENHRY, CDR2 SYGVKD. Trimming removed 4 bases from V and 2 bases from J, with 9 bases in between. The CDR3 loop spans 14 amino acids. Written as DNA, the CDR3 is TGTGCCATCAGTGTTTCAGGGGGCAATCAGCCCCAGCATTTT. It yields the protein CAISVSGGNQPQHF.

The CDR3 spells CASSKDSMETQYF. The CDR3, as DNA: TGTGCCAGCAGTAAGGACAGCATGGAGACCCAGTACTTC. The rearrangement uses TRBV2 and TRBJ2-5, with D perhaps matching TRBD1 (6 bases). V lost 5 bases and J 5 bases, leaving 12 bases between the germline ends. Germline loops: CDR1 SNHLY, CDR2 FYNNEI. The CDR3 loop spans 13 amino acids.

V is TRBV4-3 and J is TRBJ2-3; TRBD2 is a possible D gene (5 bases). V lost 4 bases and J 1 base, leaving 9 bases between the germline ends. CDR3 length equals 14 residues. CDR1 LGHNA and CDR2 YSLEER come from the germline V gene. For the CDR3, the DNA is TGCGCCAGCAGCCCGAAGCGGCGCACAGATACGCAGTATTTT. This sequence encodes CASSPKRRTDTQYF.

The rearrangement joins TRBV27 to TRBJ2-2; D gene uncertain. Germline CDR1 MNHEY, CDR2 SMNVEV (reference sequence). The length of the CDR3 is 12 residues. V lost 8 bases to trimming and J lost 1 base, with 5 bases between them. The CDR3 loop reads CASAGNTGELFF. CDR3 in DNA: TGTGCCAGCGCAGGGAACACCGGGGAGCTGTTTTTT.

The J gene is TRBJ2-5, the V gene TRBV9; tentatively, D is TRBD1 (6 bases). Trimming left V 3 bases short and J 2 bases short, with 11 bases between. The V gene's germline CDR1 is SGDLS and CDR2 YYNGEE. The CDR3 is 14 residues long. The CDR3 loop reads CASSAQTGQETQYF. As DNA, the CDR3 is TGTGCCAGCAGCGCTCAGACAGGTCAAGAGACCCAGTACTTC.

This chain's CDR3 is CASSEGEFSPLHF. CDR3 bases: TGTGCCAGCAGCGAGGGGGAATTTTCACCCCTCCACTTT. This chain joins TRBV9 and TRBJ1-6, with D tentatively TRBD1 (6 bases). Germline lookup yields CDR1 SGDLS and CDR2 YYNGEE. With 3 bases removed from V and 9 bases from J, the gap between germline ends came to 10 bases. The CDR3 covers 13 residues.

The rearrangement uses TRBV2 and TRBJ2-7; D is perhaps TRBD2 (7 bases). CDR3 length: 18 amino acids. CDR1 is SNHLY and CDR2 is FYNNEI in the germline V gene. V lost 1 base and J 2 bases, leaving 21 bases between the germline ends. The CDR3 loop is CASSEGAGEIGGPYEQYF. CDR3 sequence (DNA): TGTGCCAGCAGTGAAGGGGCAGGGGAGATCGGGGGGCCCTACGAGCAGTACTTC.

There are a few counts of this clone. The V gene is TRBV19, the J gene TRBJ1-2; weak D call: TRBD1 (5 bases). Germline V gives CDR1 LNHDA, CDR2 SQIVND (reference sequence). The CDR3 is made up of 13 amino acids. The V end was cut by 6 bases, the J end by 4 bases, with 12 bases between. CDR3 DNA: TGTGCCAGTAGAGGCCAGGGATCCTATGGCTACACCTTC. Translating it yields CASRGQGSYGYTF.

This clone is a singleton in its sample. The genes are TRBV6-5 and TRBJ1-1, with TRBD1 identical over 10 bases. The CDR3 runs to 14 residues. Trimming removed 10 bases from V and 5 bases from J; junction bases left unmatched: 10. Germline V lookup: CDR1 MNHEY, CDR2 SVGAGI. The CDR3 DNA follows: TGTGCCATCAAAAAGGACAGGGGGGGGACTGAAGCTTTCTTT. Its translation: CAIKKDRGGTEAFF.

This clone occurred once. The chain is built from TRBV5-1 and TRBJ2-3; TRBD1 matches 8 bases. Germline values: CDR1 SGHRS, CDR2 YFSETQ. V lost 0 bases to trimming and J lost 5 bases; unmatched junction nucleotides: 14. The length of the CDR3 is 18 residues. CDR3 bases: TGCGCCAGCAGCTTGGTTCAGGGGGCGATTAGTGGCATAGATACGCAGTATTTT. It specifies CASSLVQGAISGIDTQYF.

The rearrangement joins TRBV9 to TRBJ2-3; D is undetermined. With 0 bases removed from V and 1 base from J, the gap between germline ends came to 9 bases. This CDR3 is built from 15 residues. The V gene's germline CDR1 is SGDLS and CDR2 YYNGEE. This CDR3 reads CASSVAAGRTDTQYF. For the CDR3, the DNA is TGTGCCAGCAGCGTAGCGGCAGGCCGCACAGATACGCAGTATTTT.

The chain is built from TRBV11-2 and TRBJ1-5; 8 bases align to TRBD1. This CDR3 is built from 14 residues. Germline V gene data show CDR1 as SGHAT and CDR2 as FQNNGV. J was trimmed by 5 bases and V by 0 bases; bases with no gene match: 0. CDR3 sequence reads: CASSLETGDQPQHF. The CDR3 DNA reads TGTGCCAGCAGCTTAGAGACAGGGGATCAGCCCCAGCATTTT.